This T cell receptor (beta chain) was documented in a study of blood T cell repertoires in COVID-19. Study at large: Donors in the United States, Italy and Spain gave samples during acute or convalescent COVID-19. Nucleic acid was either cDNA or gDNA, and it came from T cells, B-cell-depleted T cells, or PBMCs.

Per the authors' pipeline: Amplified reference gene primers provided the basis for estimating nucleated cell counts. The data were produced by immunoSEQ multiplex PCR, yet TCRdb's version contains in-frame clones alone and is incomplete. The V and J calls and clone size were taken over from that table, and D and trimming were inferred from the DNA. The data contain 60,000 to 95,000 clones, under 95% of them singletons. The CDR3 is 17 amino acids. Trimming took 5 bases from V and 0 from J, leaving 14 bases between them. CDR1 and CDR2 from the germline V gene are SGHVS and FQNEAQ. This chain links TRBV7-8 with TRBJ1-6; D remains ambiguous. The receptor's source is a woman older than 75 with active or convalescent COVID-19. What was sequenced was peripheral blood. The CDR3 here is CASSADPGGSYNSPLHF. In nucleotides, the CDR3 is TGTGCCAGCAGCGCAGACCCCGGCGGCTCCTATAATTCACCCCTCCACTTT. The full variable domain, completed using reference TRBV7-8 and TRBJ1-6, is GAGVSQSPRYKVAKRGQDVALRCDPISGHVSLFWYQQALGQGPEFLTYFQNEAQLDKSGLPSDRFFAERPEGSVSTLKIQRTQQEDSAVYLCASSADPGGSYNSPLHFGNGTRLTVT.